Below, 18 T cell receptor beta chains from the same sample are listed, as sequenced in a study of molecular identifiers for immune sequencing clone quantification. MiXCR, run by TCRdb on the PCR reads, gives a single entry per CDR3 protein. In the table there are roughly 40,000 distinct CDR3 sequences, approximately 25% of which are singletons. Sequenced input: naive CD8+ T cells from blood, with Jurkat cell RNA spiked in. Subset defined: FACS-sorted CD8+CD4-CCR7+CD45RA+ naive T cells. The receptors were gathered from a human donor in good health. Some libraries in this study had Jurkat cell RNA spiked in.

V and J are TRBV7-9 and TRBJ2-1; maybe TRBD1 (6 bases). The ends were cut back, 5 bases at V and 4 bases at J, with 18 bases in the middle. This CDR3 spans 16 amino acids. CDR1 SEHNR and CDR2 FQNEAQ come from the germline V gene (reference sequence). The CDR3 DNA follows: TGTGCCAGCAGCATCCCGGCCACAGGGATATACAATGAGCAGTTCTTC. This encodes CASSIPATGIYNEQFF.

This clonotype appeared many times. This chain connects TRBV7-9 to TRBJ2-3; D is possibly TRBD1 (7 bases). The CDR3 is 17 amino acids. CDR1 SEHNR and CDR2 FQNEAQ come from the germline V gene (reference sequence). The V end lost 0 bases, the J end lost 4 bases, and 17 bases lay between the germline ends. The CDR3 here is CASSLARGVPRADTQYF. CDR3 DNA: TGTGCCAGCAGCTTAGCCAGGGGGGTCCCGAGGGCAGATACGCAGTATTTT.

The table lists this clonotype with many counts. V and J are TRBV19 and TRBJ2-2; D tentatively reads TRBD1 or TRBD2 (5 bases each). Looked up from germline, CDR1 is LNHDA and CDR2 is SQIVND (reference sequence). Trimming removed 7 bases at V and 1 base at J, with 13 bases between. This CDR3 spans 15 amino acids. The CDR3 DNA reads as TGTGCCAGTACCCTCTCGGGGCAGAACACCGGGGAGCTGTTTTTT. Translation: CASTLSGQNTGELFF.

This clonotype was seen many times. The chain links TRBV18 to TRBJ2-3, with 8 bases identical to TRBD2. The CDR3 is 14 amino acids. The junction had 6 bases not matched to a gene; V was cut back by 10 bases and J by 0 bases. Germline V CDR1 and CDR2: KGHSH, LQKENI. CDR3 bases: TGTGCCACTCTGTCGGGGGGGAGCACAGATACGCAGTATTTT. Translation: CATLSGGSTDTQYF.

With respect to this clonotype: This may come from a read error, since a much larger clone is one base off. The genes are TRBV11-2 and TRBJ2-3, with D unclear. The CDR3 sequence is 13 residues long. Trimming removed 4 bases at V and 0 bases at J, with 5 bases between. Germline CDR1 reads SGHAT; CDR2 reads FQNNGV. The CDR3 DNA reads as TGTGCCAGCAGCTCTCACAGCACAGATACGCAGTATTTT. Translated, it gives CASSSHSTDTQYF.

This clonotype was counted only a few times. A much larger clone differs from this one at a single base, so this may be a read error. The V gene is TRBV7-6, the J gene TRBJ2-5; TRBD1 agrees at 8 bases. The CDR3 is made up of 18 amino acids. Germline loops: CDR1 SGHVS, CDR2 FNYEAQ. The CDR3 coding sequence is TGTGCCAGCAGCCTCGAGCTGACAGGGGACCCGTACCAAGAGCCCCAGTACTTC. Protein sequence: CASSLELTGDPYQEPQYF. Full variable domain (remainder filled in from reference TRBV7-6 and TRBJ2-5): GAGVSQSPRYKVTKRGQDVALRCDPISGHVSLYWYRQALGQGPEFLTYFNYEAQQDKSGLPNDRFSAERPEGSISTLTIQRTEQRDSAMYRCASSLELTGDPYQEPQYFGPGTRLLVL.

This clonotype was recorded many times. The V call is TRBV29-1, the J call TRBJ1-1; D is uncertain. Trimming removed 1 base from V and 6 bases from J, with 6 bases in between. CDR3 length: 11 amino acids. Germline V lookup: CDR1 SQVTM, CDR2 ANQGSEA. The CDR3 is CSVEGLAEAFF. DNA of the CDR3: TGCAGCGTTGAAGGTCTGGCTGAAGCTTTCTTT.

The table lists this clonotype with many counts. The rearrangement joins TRBV7-6 to TRBJ2-7; no definite D call. Germline CDR1 and CDR2: SGHVS and FNYEAQ. The CDR3 runs to 12 residues. V lost 5 bases, J lost 3 bases, and 8 bases lay in between. Here the CDR3 reads CASSSNGYEQYF. The CDR3 bases are TGTGCCAGCAGCAGCAATGGCTACGAGCAGTACTTC.

In this sample, this clonotype turned up many times. The genes are TRBV28 and TRBJ2-5; no clear D. V lost 3 bases, J lost 3 bases, and 11 bases lay in between. CDR1 MDHEN and CDR2 SYDVKM come from the germline V gene. CDR3 length equals 14 residues. CDR3 DNA sequence: TGTGCCAGCAGTTTCACCCTCGGAGAAGAGACCCAGTACTTC. Translated: CASSFTLGEETQYF.

The rearrangement uses TRBV7-9 and TRBJ1-1; no definite D call. V lost 0 bases to trimming and J lost 1 base, with 3 bases between them. Germline V gives CDR1 SEHNR, CDR2 FQNEAQ (reference sequence). The CDR3 has 13 residues. CDR3 nucleotide sequence: TGTGCCAGCAGCTTAGCAGGGAACACTGAAGCTTTCTTT. Protein: CASSLAGNTEAFF.

This clonotype was seen only a few times. A much larger clone lies a single base off, so this may be a read error. The chain carries TRBV9 and TRBJ2-3; D is uncertain. The V gene's germline CDR1 is SGDLS and CDR2 YYNGEE. V was shortened by 4 bases and J by 3 bases, with 15 bases between the two germline ends. CDR3 length: 15 residues. The CDR3 spells CASSIAGTETDTQYF. DNA for the CDR3: TGTGCCAGCAGCATAGCTGGTACAGAAACAGATACGCAGTATTTT.

Comment on this clonotype: A read error may explain this, as a much larger clone is one base away. The V and J genes are TRBV7-6 and TRBJ2-3; D is unresolved. The V gene's germline CDR1 is SGHVS and CDR2 FNYEAQ. With 5 bases removed from V and 1 base from J, the gap between germline ends came to 4 bases. The CDR3 consists of 12 residues. CDR3 residues: CASSKCTDTQYF. The CDR3 DNA is TGTGCCAGCAGCAAATGCACAGATACGCAGTATTTT.

This clonotype is labeled as medium-sized. J is TRBJ2-4 and V is TRBV6-5; D unresolved. V was cut by 2 bases and J by 10 bases, with 12 bases left in between. Germline CDR1 reads MNHEY; CDR2 reads SVGAGI. This CDR3 region has 13 residues. The CDR3 region has the DNA TGTGCCAGCAGTTACGTATCTGGAGAAATTCAGTACTTC. It specifies CASSYVSGEIQYF.

Regarding this clonotype: This may stem from a read error, because a much larger clone lies one nucleotide away. No conserved phenylalanine or tryptophan is present at the end of the CDR3, so a read error is the likely explanation. The chain recombines TRBV5-3 with TRBJ2-7; TRBD1 matches at 9 bases. TRBV5-3 is an open reading frame, and its role is uncertain. CDR3 length equals 15 residues. The DNA for the CDR3 is TGTGCCAGCAGCTTGGGACAGGGTGGGACCTACGAGCAGTACTAC. As protein: CASSLGQGGTYEQYY.

This clonotype turned up a few times. This rearrangement joins TRBV7-9 to TRBJ1-2; D gene unclear. Between the trimmed V and J ends, which lost 4 bases and 8 bases, there was a span of 14 bases. There are 13 residues in the CDR3. Germline assignment: CDR1 SEHNR and CDR2 FQNEAQ (reference sequence). In DNA form, the CDR3 reads TGTGCCAGCAGCTCTACGGTCGTGCAAGGCTACACCTTC. Translating gives CASSSTVVQGYTF. The full variable domain, with the rest looked up from reference TRBV7-9 and TRBJ1-2, is DTGVSQNPRHKITKRGQNVTFRCDPISEHNRLYWYRQTLGQGPEFLTYFQNEAQLEKSRLLSDRFSAERPKGSFSTLEIQRTEQGDSAMYLCASSSTVVQGYTFGSGTRLTVV.

This clonotype appeared many times. V usage is TRBV28 and J usage is TRBJ1-2; 8 bases match TRBD1. Unmatched junction bases numbered 10, after V lost 5 bases and J lost 8 bases. The CDR3 covers 14 residues. Looked up from germline, CDR1 is MDHEN and CDR2 is SYDVKM. This CDR3 is CASSPRTGPEGYTF. CDR3 bases: TGTGCCAGCAGTCCGCGGACAGGGCCAGAAGGCTACACCTTC.

This clonotype was seen repeatedly, ten times or more. The chain combines TRBV6-2 or TRBV6-3 with TRBJ1-1, with D unresolved. Germline V gene data show CDR1 as MNHEY and CDR2 as SVGEGT. The CDR3 is made up of 11 amino acids. The ends were cut back, 6 bases at V and 7 bases at J, with 9 bases in the middle. The CDR3 sequence: CASRIGREAFF. CDR3 sequence (DNA): TGTGCCAGCAGGATTGGTCGTGAAGCTTTCTTT.

This clonotype occurred many times. The gene calls are TRBV7-6 and TRBJ1-5; weak D call: TRBD1 (5 bases). V was shortened by 5 bases and J by 0 bases, with 11 bases between the two germline ends. Germline CDR1 and CDR2: SGHVS and FNYEAQ. This CDR3 region has 15 residues. The CDR3 region has the DNA TGTGCCAGCAGCCCAGGGCATTCTAGCAATCAGCCCCAGCATTTT. Encoded protein: CASSPGHSSNQPQHF.